This note documents a single T cell receptor (beta chain) sequence. What it recognizes is unknown. These data are taken from a study of shared clonotypes between healthy human individuals. Regarding the study as a whole: Naive subsets tended to show greater estimated richness than memory subsets.

Several immunoSEQ plates held equal portions of the genomic DNA taken from each subset. The table came from immunoSEQ multiplex PCR; TCRdb's copy has only in-frame clones and leaves some out. This table holds 2 million to 2.5 million clones, approximately 94% found once. Trimming shortened V by 4 bases and J by 0 bases, and 8 bases separated the two germline ends. Germline V gene sequence: CDR1 SGHTS, CDR2 YDEGEE. The CDR3 covers 14 residues. CD4+ cells were split into CD45RA+ naive and CD45RA-negative memory subsets. The V call is TRBV5-8, the J call TRBJ1-5; the D is unclear. The sequence came from a man younger than 35 in good health. The sample comprised naive CD4+ T cells sorted from blood. Subset noted: CD45RA+ positively selected. This chain's CDR3 is CASSGGYSNQPQHF. The CDR3 bases are TGTGCCAGCAGCGGAGGGTATAGCAATCAGCCCCAGCATTTT. The variable domain in full, with the rest retrieved from reference TRBV5-8 and TRBJ1-5, is EAGVTQSPTHLIKTRGQQATLRCSPISGHTSVYWYQQALGLGLQFLLWYDEGEERNRGNFPPRFSGRQFPNYSSELNVNALELEDSALYLCASSGGYSNQPQHFGDGTRLSIL.